This T cell receptor beta chain was retrieved from a study of shared T cell receptors in the human thymus (dated by TCRdb to 2020 to 2022). Some background on the complete study: The study investigated the way shared, self-reactive T-cell receptor alpha chains are produced in the human thymus.

Receptors were amplified or captured by the immunoSEQ multiplex PCR assay. In its TCRdb copy, this immuneACCESS table keeps in-frame sequences only and misses some clones. Where compared with another copy, unresolved V genes explain less than half of these, and the others have no known cause. The sample profile shows hundreds of thousands of clones; around 87% of them were found once. In total, the top ten clones hold 0.0094% of the sample. A word on this clone: This clone's antigen is unknown. The input lacks base qualities; no much larger clone sits a single base away.

The junction carries 7 bases between V and J, which are trimmed by 4 bases and 4 bases respectively. The germline V gene (reference sequence) sets CDR1 to LNHDA and CDR2 to SQIVND. CDR3 length: 12 amino acids, cysteine to phenylalanine. Kept here is only the CDR3 DNA, which spans 36 bases and is read in frame from base 1. These data are also associated with another study on human thymus T cells. The second source states: Immunologically healthy infants undergoing open corrective cardiac surgery for congenital heart defects in Finland were used as donors. The thymus tissue came from surgical resects taken out during corrective cardiac surgery. V and J gene segment usage appeared biased in both thymic and peripheral blood repertoires. The related research reported highly overlapping thymic TCR repertoires among unrelated individuals. The study used under 10 infant thymus samples plus four related peripheral blood samples to characterize TCR alpha and beta repertoires. Donor ages ranging from 7 to 244 days were recorded, and over 5 male and two female infants were included in the cohort. After being mechanically released from the tissue, thymocytes were kept at -70 degrees C in pellets of about 8.5-34 million cells. A QIAsymphony instrument was used to extract genomic DNA from the frozen cell pellets. Using the immunoSEQ multiplex PCR assay, the TCRB and TCRAD loci were amplified from a standardized quantity of quality-controlled genomic DNA. The amplicons spanned the V(D)J region and were long enough to cover the CDR3 and allow V and J genes to be identified. The commercial immunoSEQ service was used to sequence amplicons on an Illumina platform. Corrections for primer bias and sequencing errors followed previously described methods, while TCRAD and TCRB definitions were based on the IMGT database. Analysis of the repertoires was done with immunoSEQ Analyzer 3.0 and VDJTools and included basic statistics, V/J segment usage, diversity estimates, rarefaction and pairwise overlap. Chao1, ChaoE, Efron-Thisted, Shannon and inverse Simpson indices were used to estimate diversity, which was also estimated on datasets down-sampled to the smallest sample. For repertoire overlap, CDR3 nucleotide sequence, V gene and J gene had to match strictly, and clustering was done by Jaccard-based multidimensional scaling. On average, thymus samples gave 750,000 to 950,000 unique TCRB clonotypes, whereas blood samples gave around 84,000.

The chain couples TRBV19 to TRBJ1-2; no D segment can be confidently identified. This receptor was taken from a boy under three years old with a congenital heart defect. Donor details come from another sample of the same person, matched by shared clones. Sequencing was done on a sample of thymocytes. In nucleotides, the sequence is TGTGCCAGTAGTAGGAGCTCCTATGGCTACACCTTC. This translates into CASSRSSYGYTF.